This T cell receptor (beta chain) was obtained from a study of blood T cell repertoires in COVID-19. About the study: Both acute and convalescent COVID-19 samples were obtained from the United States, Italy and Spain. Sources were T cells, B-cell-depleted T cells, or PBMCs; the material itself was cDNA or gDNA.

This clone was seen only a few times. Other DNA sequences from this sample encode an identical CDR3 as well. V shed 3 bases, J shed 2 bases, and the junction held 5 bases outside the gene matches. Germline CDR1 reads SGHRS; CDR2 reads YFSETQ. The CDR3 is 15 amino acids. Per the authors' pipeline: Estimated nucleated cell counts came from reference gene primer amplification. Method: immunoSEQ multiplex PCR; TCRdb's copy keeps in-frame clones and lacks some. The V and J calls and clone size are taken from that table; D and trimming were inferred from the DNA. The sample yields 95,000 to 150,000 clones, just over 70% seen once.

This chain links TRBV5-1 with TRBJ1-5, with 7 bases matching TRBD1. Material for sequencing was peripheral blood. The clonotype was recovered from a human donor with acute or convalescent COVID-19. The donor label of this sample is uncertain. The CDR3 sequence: CASSSDGQGNQPQHF. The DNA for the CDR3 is TGCGCCAGCAGCTCCGACGGACAGGGCAATCAGCCCCAGCATTTT.